This T cell receptor (beta chain) stems from a study of T cells in Graves' hyperthyroidism and ophthalmopathy. TCR beta CDR3 sequences were amplified from RNA transcripts. The study used the HTBI primer set for a first-round RT-PCR of the TCR CDR3. TCRdb re-derived calls from the multiplex PCR reads in MiXCR, one entry per CDR3 protein. The data hold 400,000 to 500,000 distinct CDR3 sequences, with roughly an eighth observed a single time. The study excluded patients with uncontrolled infection, other autoimmune disease, pregnancy or lactation. Every diagnosis used clinical symptoms, serum thyroxine and TRAb, thyroid ultrasound and orbital computed tomography. The sequence was obtained from a woman younger than 35 with Graves' hyperthyroidism. What was sequenced was blood.

The CDR3 nucleotides read TGTGCCAGCAGCCAAGACGGACACCGCAATCAGCCCCAGCATTTT. It specifies CASSQDGHRNQPQHF. V gene TRBV3-1 combines with J gene TRBJ1-5; perhaps TRBD1 as D (5 bases). The germline CDR1 and CDR2 sequences are LGHDT and YNNKEL (reference sequence). Trimming removed 0 bases at V and 2 bases at J, with 8 bases between. CDR3 length: 15 amino acids.